A selection of T cell receptor beta chains follows, all from one sample in a study of beta chain features in type 1 diabetes. The repertoire was sequenced with immunoSEQ multiplex PCR; TCRdb's copy has only in-frame clones and lacks some. The sample gives a few hundred thousand clones, 15% to 20% of which show up once; 0.08% to 0.095% is in the top ten. Sequencing was done on a sample of naive CD4+ T cells from blood. The receptors shown here come from a man aged 25-40 years with type 1 diabetes. CDR3s include the opening cysteine and the closing phenylalanine or tryptophan. The order of the fields is clone size, D gene, J gene, CDR3 length, V gene, CDR3 protein, CDR3 DNA. A D gene is named only where the DNA matches it firmly. Only part of the rows carry a size: once, few, many, or a class if the clone is expanded.

>NA|TRBD2|TRBJ2-1|18|TRBV7-2
CASSSLGGRAGRRNEQFF
TGTGCCAGCAGCTCCCTAGGCGGGAGGGCCGGGAGAAGGAATGAGCAGTTCTTC
>NA|NA|TRBJ2-3|14|TRBV29-1
CSVEQGRGTDTQYF
TGCAGCGTTGAACAGGGCAGGGGCACAGATACGCAGTATTTT
>NA|NA|TRBJ2-7|14|TRBV27
CATQPGALLGEQYF
TGTGCCACCCAACCGGGAGCCCTCCTGGGCGAGCAGTACTTC
>NA|TRBD2|TRBJ2-7|17|TRBV25-1
CASSVSGRAFGSYEQYF
TGTGCCAGCAGTGTCAGCGGGAGGGCCTTTGGCAGCTACGAGCAGTACTTC
>NA|NA|TRBJ2-3|15|TRBV5-4
CASSFSTGTTDTQYF
TGTGCCAGCAGCTTTTCAACCGGGACTACAGATACGCAGTATTTT
>few|TRBD1|TRBJ2-3|16|TRBV7-2
CASSFRTGERTDTQYF
TGTGCCAGCAGCTTCCGGACAGGGGAACGCACAGATACGCAGTATTTT
>NA|NA|TRBJ2-3|13|TRBV29-1
CSVEDLGGDTQYF
TGCAGCGTTGAAGATCTAGGGGGAGATACGCAGTATTTT
>NA|TRBD2|TRBJ2-3|14|TRBV29-1
CSVEDALARDTQYF
TGCAGCGTTGAAGACGCACTAGCGAGAGATACGCAGTATTTT
>few|NA|TRBJ2-1|16|TRBV28
CASSFPAGTDTNEQFF
TGTGCCAGCAGTTTCCCCGCCGGGACTGACACCAATGAGCAGTTCTTC
>NA|NA|TRBJ2-5|15|TRBV18
CASSPPGLLQETQYF
TGTGCCAGCTCACCCCCCGGACTACTTCAAGAGACCCAGTACTTC